The 9 T cell receptor beta chains reported below all come from one sample, sequenced in a study of sequential checkpoint blockade in melanoma. As to treatment: randomized to nivolumab then ipilimumab (arm A) or the reverse (arm B). Sequencing used immunoSEQ multiplex PCR; TCRdb keeps in-frame clones, though not all of them. This table has approximately 12,000 clones, roughly a quarter appearing once. The specimen was tumor tissue (inferred from file names), collected from a patient given nivolumab and ipilimumab in sequence. These receptors came from a human donor with melanoma.

This clone showed up just a few times. The genes are TRBV7-6 and TRBJ2-1; no clear D gene. The CDR3 has 16 residues. Deletions cut 5 bases from V and 7 bases from J, with 21 bases between. The germline V gene encodes CDR1 SGHVS and CDR2 FNYEAQ. The CDR3 spells CASSPFSTPRANEQFF. Here the CDR3 DNA reads TGTGCCAGCAGCCCGTTTTCGACACCACGGGCGAATGAGCAGTTCTTC.

The genes are TRBV19 and TRBJ2-1; TRBD2 aligns across 7 bases. The J segment lost 2 bases and the V segment lost 6 bases, leaving 13 bases of the junction unmatched. CDR3 size: 17 residues. CDR1 and CDR2 from the germline V gene are LNHDA and SQIVND (reference sequence). Here the CDR3 reads CASSARRAGPTYNEQFF. CDR3 in DNA: TGTGCCAGTAGCGCCCGGAGAGCGGGACCCACCTACAATGAGCAGTTCTTC.

The chain uses TRBV28 and TRBJ2-7; 7 nucleotides match TRBD1. Germline V gives CDR1 MDHEN, CDR2 SYDVKM. Trimming at V came to 4 bases and at J to 7 bases, leaving 16 bases not matched to a gene. The CDR3 has 16 amino acids. The CDR3 loop reads CASSYHPGKGAWEQYF. The CDR3 DNA is TGTGCCAGCAGTTACCACCCTGGGAAGGGGGCTTGGGAGCAGTACTTC. Based on the CDR3 plus reference TRBV28 and TRBJ2-7, the full variable domain is DVKVTQSSRYLVKRTGEKVFLECVQDMDHENMFWYRQDPGLGLRLIYFSYDVKMKEKGDIPEGYSVSREKKERFSLILESASTNQTSMYLCASSYHPGKGAWEQYFGPGTRLTVT.

The V and J genes are TRBV29-1 and TRBJ2-3; no definite D call. This CDR3 is built from 12 residues. Germline V gene sequence: CDR1 SQVTM, CDR2 ANQGSEA. Trimming took off 7 bases at V and 3 bases at J, with 11 bases between the two ends. The CDR3 sequence is CSAYKETDTQYF. The CDR3 coding sequence is TGCAGCGCCTACAAGGAAACAGATACGCAGTATTTT.

This sequence joins TRBV18 and TRBJ2-3; possibly TRBD1 for D (6 bases). V gave up 6 bases and J gave up 0 bases, with 16 bases separating them. In germline, CDR1 is KGHSH, CDR2 LQKENI. CDR3 length: 16 amino acids. The CDR3 coding sequence is TGTGCCAGCTCGCCTTGGGACACATCAAGCACAGATACGCAGTATTTT. It yields the protein CASSPWDTSSTDTQYF.

This sequence joins TRBV11-3 and TRBJ1-4; D unclear. The V end was cut by 6 bases, the J end by 5 bases, with 13 bases between. Germline V gives CDR1 SGHNT, CDR2 YENEEA. The CDR3 extends over 14 amino acids. The CDR3 is CASREDGINEKLFF. The CDR3 DNA reads as TGTGCCAGCAGAGAGGACGGTATCAATGAAAAACTGTTTTTT.

This sequence joins TRBV5-1 and TRBJ2-7; D perhaps matches TRBD1 (5 bases). The CDR3 length is 15 residues. CDR1 and CDR2 (germline): SGHRS, YFSETQ. V lost 5 bases and J lost 7, with 22 bases in between. CDR3 coding DNA: TGCGCCAGCAGTCCCGATAGCTGGGGCGTGGGTGAGCAGTACTTC. As protein: CASSPDSWGVGEQYF.

This chain uses TRBV11-3 with TRBJ2-7; 7 bases are shared with TRBD2. Trimming took 1 base from V and 3 from J; bases not matched to a gene: 6. Germline V gene lookup returns CDR1 SGHNT and CDR2 YENEEA. The CDR3 contains 15 residues. For the CDR3, the DNA is TGTGCCAGCAGCTTAGGGGGTCTAGCGGTCTACGAGCAGTACTTC. Its protein is CASSLGGLAVYEQYF.

This clone was detected once. CDR3 in amino acids: CASSVTSGTDTQYF. The CDR3 nucleotides read TGCGCCAGCAGCGTGACTTCTGGCACAGATACGCAGTATTTT. J is TRBJ2-3 and V is TRBV5-1; D gene ambiguous. Per the germline V gene, CDR1 is SGHRS and CDR2 is YFSETQ. V dropped 4 bases and J dropped 1 base, with 10 bases sitting between them. CDR3 length: 14 amino acids.